This T cell receptor (beta chain) was documented in a study of CD8+CD57+ T cells in acquired aplastic anemia. Study-level background: Sorted cells (CD4+ and CD8+) yielded DNA amounts that averaged approximately 3.2 ug. Reads per healthy sample averaged roughly 9.9 million (CD4+) and 11 million to 13 million (CD8+). Overall study findings and caveats: Researchers report that fewer than 30 CD8+ CDR3 sequences appeared in both patients and controls. CD8+ Simpson's diversity in patients was not significantly different from that in controls.

Turning to this clonotype: The antigen remains undetermined.

TCR beta VDJ and CDR3 profiles were obtained from a genomic DNA template. TCRdb analysed the reads with MiXCR anew, one entry per CDR3 protein. Of fewer than 250,000 distinct CDR3 sequences listed, 50% to 55% were seen once; the top ten hold 16%. This CDR3 is built from 12 residues. V was clipped by 6 bases and J by 7 bases, with 13 bases between them. The germline V gene has CDR1 DFQATT and CDR2 SNEGSKA (reference sequence). The J gene is TRBJ2-1, the V gene TRBV20-1, with D possibly TRBD2 on 6 matching bases. This TCR derives from a human donor in good health, serving as a control. Specimen: sorted CD4+, CD8+, or CD8+CD57+ T cells (not recorded which) from PBMCs. CDR3 sequence: CSAFARGNEQFF. The CDR3 DNA reads TGCAGTGCCTTCGCTCGGGGGAATGAGCAGTTCTTC.